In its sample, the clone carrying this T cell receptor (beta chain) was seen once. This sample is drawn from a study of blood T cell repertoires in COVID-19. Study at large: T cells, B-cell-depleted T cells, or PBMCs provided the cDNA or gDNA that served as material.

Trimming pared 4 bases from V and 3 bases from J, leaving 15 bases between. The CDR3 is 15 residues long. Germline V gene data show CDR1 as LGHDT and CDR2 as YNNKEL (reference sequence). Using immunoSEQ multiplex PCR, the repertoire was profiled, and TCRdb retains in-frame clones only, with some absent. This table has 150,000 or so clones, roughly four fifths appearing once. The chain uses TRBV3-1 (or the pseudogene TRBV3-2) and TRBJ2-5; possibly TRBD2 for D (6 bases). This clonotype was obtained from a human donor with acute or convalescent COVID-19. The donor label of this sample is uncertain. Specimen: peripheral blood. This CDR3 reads CASSLWRGSKETQYF. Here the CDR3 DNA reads TGTGCCAGCAGCCTCTGGCGGGGAAGTAAAGAGACCCAGTACTTC.